This TCR beta chain was profiled in a study of blood T cell repertoires in COVID-19. Whole-study context: The origin of the acute and convalescent COVID-19 samples was the United States, Italy and Spain.

Assay: immunoSEQ multiplex PCR; the TCRdb copy retains only in-frame clones and omits some. The sample includes approximately 310,000 clones, 70% to 90% seen only once; the top ten take approximately 7.8%. V lost 9 bases to trimming and J lost 1 base; unmatched junction nucleotides: 7. Germline assignment: CDR1 MDHEN and CDR2 SYDVKM. This CDR3 spans 15 amino acids. The sequenced material came from peripheral blood. V usage is TRBV28 and J usage is TRBJ2-2, with 8 bases lining up with TRBD2. The sequence derives from a woman aged 45-60 years who had recovered from COVID-19. CDR3 in DNA: TGTGCCAGTTTGGGTAGCGGGGAGAACACCGGGGAGCTGTTTTTT. Protein: CASLGSGENTGELFF. Combining the CDR3 with reference TRBV28 and TRBJ2-2 gives the whole variable domain DVKVTQSSRYLVKRTGEKVFLECVQDMDHENMFWYRQDPGLGLRLIYFSYDVKMKEKGDIPEGYSVSREKKERFSLILESASTNQTSMYLCASLGSGENTGELFFGEGSRLTVL.